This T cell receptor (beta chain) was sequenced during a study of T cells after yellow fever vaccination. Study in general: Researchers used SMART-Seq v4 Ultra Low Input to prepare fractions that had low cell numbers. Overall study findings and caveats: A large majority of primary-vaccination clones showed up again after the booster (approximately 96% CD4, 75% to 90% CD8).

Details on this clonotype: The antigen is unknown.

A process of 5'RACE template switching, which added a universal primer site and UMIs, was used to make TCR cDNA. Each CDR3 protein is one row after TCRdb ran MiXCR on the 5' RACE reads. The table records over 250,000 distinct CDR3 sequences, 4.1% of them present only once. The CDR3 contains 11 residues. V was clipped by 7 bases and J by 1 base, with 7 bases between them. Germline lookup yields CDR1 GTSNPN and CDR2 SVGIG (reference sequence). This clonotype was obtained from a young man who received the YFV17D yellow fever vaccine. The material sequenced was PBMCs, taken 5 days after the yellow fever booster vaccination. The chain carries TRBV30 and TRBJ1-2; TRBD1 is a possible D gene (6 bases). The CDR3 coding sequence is TGTGCCTTGGACAGTAACTATGGCTACACCTTC. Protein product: CALDSNYGYTF. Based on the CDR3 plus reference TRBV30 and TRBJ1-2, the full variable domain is SQTIHQWPATLVQPVGSPLSLECTVEGTSNPNLYWYRQAAGRGLQLLFYSVGIGQISSEVPQNLSASRPQDRQFILSSKKLLLSDSGFYLCALDSNYGYTFGSGTRLTVV.